This T cell receptor beta chain was sequenced for a study of shared clonotypes between healthy human individuals. General study points: Generation of non-shared clonotypes was less probable than generation of clonotypes shared by all four donors.

Points on this clone: Antigen specificity is unknown.

Germline CDR1 reads SGHKS; CDR2 reads YYEKEE (reference sequence). V gave up 0 bases and J gave up 3 bases, with 4 bases separating them. This CDR3 contains 13 residues. Per the study methods: Sequence data from immunoSEQ were junction-only and lacked quality scores; consequently, filtering differed. TCRdb's table, derived via immunoSEQ multiplex PCR, lists solely in-frame clones and lacks some. For V, J and clone size, that table is used; D and trimming come from the DNA. This table has roughly 2.5 million clones, about 92% appearing once. The rearrangement joins TRBV5-5 to TRBJ1-5, with no clear D. Sequencing was carried out using naive CD4+ T cells sorted from blood. The subset denotes: CD45RA+ positively selected. The TCR comes from a young man in good health. The CDR3 here is CASSLDTNQPQHF. The CDR3 DNA reads TGTGCCAGCAGCTTGGACACCAATCAGCCCCAGCATTTT.